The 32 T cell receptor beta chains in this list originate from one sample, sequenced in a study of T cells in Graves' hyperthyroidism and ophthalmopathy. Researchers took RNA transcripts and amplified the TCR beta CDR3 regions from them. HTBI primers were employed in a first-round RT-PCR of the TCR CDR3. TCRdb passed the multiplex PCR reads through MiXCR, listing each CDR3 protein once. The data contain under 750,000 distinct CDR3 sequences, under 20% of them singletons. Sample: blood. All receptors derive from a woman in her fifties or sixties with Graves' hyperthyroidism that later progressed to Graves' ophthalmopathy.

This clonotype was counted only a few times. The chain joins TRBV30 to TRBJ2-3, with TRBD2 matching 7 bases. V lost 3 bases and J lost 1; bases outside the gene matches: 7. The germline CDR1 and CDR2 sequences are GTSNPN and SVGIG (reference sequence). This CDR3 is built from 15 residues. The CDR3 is CAWSEGGGGTDTQYF. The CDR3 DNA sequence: TGTGCCTGGAGCGAGGGTGGGGGGGGCACAGATACGCAGTATTTT.

The DNA of the CDR3 is TGTGCCAGCATCGCATCCTCTACAGGTACACCCCTCCACTTT. Protein: CASIASSTGTPLHF. V gene TRBV6-2 or TRBV6-3 combines with J gene TRBJ1-6; D possibly corresponds to TRBD1 (5 bases). Germline loops: CDR1 MNHEY, CDR2 SVGEGT. Trimming removed 7 bases from V and 11 bases from J, with 18 bases in between. The CDR3 extends over 14 amino acids.

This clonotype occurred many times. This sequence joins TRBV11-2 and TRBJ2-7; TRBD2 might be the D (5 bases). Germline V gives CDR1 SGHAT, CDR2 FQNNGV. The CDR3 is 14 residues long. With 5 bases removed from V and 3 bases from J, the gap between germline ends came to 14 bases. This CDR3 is CASSPGRAGYEQYF. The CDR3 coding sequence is TGTGCCAGCAGCCCCGGACGGGCGGGCTACGAGCAGTACTTC.

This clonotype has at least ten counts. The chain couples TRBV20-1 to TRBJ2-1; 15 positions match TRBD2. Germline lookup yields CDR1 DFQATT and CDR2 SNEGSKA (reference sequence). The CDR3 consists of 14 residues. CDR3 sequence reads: CRGLAGGSYNEQFF. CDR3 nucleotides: TGCAGAGGACTAGCGGGGGGGAGCTACAATGAGCAGTTCTTC.

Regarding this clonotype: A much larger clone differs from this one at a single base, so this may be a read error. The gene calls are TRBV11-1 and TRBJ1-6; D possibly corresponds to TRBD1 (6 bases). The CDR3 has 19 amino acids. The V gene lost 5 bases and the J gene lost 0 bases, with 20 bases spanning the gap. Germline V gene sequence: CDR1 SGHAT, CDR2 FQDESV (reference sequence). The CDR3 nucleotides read TGTGCCAGCAGCCATAGTCGGGACACAGCATCCTCCTATAATTCACCCCTCCACTTT. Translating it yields CASSHSRDTASSYNSPLHF.

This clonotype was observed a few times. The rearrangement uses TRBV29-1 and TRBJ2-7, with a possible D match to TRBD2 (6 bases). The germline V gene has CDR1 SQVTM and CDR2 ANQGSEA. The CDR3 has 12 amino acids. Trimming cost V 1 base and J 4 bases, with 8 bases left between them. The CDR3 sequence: CSVEGGAYEQYF. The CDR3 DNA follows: TGCAGCGTTGAAGGCGGGGCATACGAGCAGTACTTC.

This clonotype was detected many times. The CDR3 protein is CASSDRGGETQYF. DNA for the CDR3: TGTGCCAGCAGTGACAGGGGTGGGGAGACCCAGTACTTC. V is TRBV6-1 and J is TRBJ2-5; TRBD1 is a possible D gene (6 bases). CDR1 MNHNS and CDR2 SASEGT come from the germline V gene. The V end was cut by 3 bases, the J end by 5 bases, with 10 bases between. The CDR3 sequence is 13 residues long.

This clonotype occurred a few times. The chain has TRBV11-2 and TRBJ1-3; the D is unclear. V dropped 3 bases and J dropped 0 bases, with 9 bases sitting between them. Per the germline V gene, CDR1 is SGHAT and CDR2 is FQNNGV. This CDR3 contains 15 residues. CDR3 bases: TGTGCCAGCAGCTTGGGCGGATACTCTGGAAACACCATATATTTT. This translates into CASSLGGYSGNTIYF.

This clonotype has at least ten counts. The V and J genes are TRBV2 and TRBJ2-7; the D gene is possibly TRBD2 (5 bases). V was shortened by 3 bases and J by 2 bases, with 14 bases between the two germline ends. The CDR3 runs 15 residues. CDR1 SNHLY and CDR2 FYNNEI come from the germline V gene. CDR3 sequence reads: CASSEGLAATYEQYF. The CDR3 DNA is TGTGCCAGCAGTGAGGGTCTAGCTGCCACCTACGAGCAGTACTTC.

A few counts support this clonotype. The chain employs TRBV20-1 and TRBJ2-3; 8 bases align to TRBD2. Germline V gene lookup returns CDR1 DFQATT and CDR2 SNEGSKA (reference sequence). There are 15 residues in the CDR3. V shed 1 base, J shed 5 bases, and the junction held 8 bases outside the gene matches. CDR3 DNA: TGCAGTGCTAGAGTCGGCGGGGGGCGGGGAGATACGCAGTATTTT. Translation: CSARVGGGRGDTQYF.

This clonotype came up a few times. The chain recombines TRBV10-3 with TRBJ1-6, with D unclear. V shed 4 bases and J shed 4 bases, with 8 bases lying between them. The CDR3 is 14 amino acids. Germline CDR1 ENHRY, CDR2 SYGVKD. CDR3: CAISVSGYNSPLHF. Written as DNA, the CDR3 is TGTGCCATCAGTGTTAGCGGATATAATTCACCCCTCCACTTT.

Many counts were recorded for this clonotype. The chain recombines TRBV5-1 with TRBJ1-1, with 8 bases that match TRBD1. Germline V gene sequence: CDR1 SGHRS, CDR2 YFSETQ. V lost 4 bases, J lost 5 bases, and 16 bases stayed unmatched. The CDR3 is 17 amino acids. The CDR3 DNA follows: TGCGCCAGCAGCCAAGGACGCCGGGACAGGATAGAGACTGAAGCTTTCTTT. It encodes CASSQGRRDRIETEAFF.

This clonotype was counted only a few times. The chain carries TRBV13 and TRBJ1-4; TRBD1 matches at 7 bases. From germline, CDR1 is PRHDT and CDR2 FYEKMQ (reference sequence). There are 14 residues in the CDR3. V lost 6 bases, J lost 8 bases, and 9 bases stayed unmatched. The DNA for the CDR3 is TGTGCCAGCAGACTCCGGGGACAGCTCGAAAAACTGTTTTTT. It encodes CASRLRGQLEKLFF.

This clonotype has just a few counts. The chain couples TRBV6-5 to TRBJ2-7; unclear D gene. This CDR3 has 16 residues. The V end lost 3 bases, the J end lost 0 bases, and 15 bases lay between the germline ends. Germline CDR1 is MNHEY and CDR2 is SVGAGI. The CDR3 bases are TGTGCCAGCAGTTATCCAGGAGTTGGCGACTCCTACGAGCAGTACTTC. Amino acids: CASSYPGVGDSYEQYF.

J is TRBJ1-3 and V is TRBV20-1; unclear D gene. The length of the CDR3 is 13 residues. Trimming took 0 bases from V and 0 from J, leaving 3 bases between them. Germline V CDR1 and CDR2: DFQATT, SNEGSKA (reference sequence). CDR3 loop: CSARDYSGNTIYF. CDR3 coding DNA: TGCAGTGCTAGAGATTACTCTGGAAACACCATATATTTT.

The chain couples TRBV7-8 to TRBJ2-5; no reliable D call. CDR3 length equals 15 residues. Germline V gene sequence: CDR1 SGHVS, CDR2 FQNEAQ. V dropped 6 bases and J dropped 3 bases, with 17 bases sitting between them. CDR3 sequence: CASRTARTEKETQYF. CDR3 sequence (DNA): TGTGCCAGCAGAACGGCGAGGACGGAAAAAGAGACCCAGTACTTC.

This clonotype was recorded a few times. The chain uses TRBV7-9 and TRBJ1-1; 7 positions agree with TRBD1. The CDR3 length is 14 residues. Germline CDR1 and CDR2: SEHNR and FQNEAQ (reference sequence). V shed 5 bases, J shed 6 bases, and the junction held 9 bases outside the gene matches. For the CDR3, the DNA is TGTGCCAGCAGCGAAGGGGGCGGGCCCCCTGAAGCTTTCTTT. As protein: CASSEGGGPPEAFF.

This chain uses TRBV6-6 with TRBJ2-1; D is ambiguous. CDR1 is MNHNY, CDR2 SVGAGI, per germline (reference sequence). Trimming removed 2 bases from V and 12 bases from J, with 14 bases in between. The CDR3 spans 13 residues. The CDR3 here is CASSYQRAPGQFF. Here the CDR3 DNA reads TGTGCCAGCAGTTACCAGAGAGCCCCAGGGCAGTTCTTC.

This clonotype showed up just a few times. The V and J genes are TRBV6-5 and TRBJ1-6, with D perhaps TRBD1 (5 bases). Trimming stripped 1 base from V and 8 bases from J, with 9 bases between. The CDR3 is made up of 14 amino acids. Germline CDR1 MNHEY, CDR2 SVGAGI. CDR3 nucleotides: TGTGCCAGCAGTTACTTGGGGGGGGATTCACCCCTCCACTTT. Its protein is CASSYLGGDSPLHF.

CDR3 in amino acids: CASSPRLTRRDYEQYF. CDR3 sequence (DNA): TGTGCCAGCAGCCCTAGACTGACTAGACGAGACTACGAGCAGTACTTC. The chain employs TRBV7-8 and TRBJ2-7; D is possibly TRBD2 (6 bases). The germline CDR1 and CDR2 sequences are SGHVS and FQNEAQ. This CDR3 is built from 16 residues. Trimming removed 5 bases at V and 3 bases at J, with 20 bases between.

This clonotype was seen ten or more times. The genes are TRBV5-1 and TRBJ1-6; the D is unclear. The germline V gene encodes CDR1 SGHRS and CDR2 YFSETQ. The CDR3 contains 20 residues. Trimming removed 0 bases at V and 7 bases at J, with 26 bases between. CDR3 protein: CASSLAPGLTSEPQNSPLHF. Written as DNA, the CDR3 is TGCGCCAGCAGCTTGGCGCCCGGGTTGACTTCGGAACCGCAAAATTCACCCCTCCACTTT.

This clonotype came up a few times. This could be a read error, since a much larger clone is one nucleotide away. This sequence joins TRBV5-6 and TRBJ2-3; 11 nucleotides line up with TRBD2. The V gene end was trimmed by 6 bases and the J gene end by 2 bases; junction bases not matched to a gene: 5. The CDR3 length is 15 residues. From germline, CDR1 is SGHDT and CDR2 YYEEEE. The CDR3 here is CASNLLAGATDTQYF. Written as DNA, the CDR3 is TGTGCCAGCAACCTACTAGCGGGGGCCACAGATACGCAGTATTTT.

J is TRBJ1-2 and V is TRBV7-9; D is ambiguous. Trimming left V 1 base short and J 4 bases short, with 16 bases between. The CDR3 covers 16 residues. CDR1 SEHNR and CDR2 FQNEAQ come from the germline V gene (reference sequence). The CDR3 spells CASSLGSGFNLYGYTF. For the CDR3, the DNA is TGTGCCAGCAGCTTAGGTAGTGGTTTTAACCTCTATGGCTACACCTTC.

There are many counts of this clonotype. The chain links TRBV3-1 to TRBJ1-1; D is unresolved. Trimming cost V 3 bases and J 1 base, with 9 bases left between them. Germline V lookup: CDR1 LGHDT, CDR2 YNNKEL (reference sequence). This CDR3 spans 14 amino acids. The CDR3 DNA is TGTGCCAGCAGCCACCGGACGGCGAACACTGAAGCTTTCTTT. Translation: CASSHRTANTEAFF. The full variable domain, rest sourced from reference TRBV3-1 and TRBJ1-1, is DTAVSQTPKYLVTQMGNDKSIKCEQNLGHDTMYWYKQDSKKFLKIMFSYNNKELIINETVPNRFSPKSPDKAHLNLHINSLELGDSAVYFCASSHRTANTEAFFGQGTRLTVV.

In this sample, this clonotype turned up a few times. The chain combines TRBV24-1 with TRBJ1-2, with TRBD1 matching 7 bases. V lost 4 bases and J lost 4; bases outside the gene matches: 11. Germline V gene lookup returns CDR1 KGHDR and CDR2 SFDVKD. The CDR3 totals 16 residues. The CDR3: CATSDPRQGRSYGYTF. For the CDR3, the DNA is TGTGCCACCAGTGACCCCAGACAGGGAAGATCCTATGGCTACACCTTC.

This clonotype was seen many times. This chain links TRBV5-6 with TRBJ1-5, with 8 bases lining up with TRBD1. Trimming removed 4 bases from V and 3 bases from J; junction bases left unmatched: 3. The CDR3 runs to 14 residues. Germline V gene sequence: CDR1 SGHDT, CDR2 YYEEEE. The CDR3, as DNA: TGTGCCAGCAGCGCGGACAGGGCCAATCAGCCCCAGCATTTT. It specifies CASSADRANQPQHF.

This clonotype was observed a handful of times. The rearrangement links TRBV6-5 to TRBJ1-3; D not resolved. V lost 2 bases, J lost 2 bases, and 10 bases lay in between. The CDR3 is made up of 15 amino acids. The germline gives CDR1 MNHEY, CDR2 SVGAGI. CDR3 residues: CASSYRNGPGNTIYF. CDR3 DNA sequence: TGTGCCAGCAGTTACCGTAATGGACCTGGAAACACCATATATTTT.

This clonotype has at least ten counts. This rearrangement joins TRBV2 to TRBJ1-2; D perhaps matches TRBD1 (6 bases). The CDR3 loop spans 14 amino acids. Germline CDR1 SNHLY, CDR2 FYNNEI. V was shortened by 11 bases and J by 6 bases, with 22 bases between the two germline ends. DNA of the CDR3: TGTGCCGGCGACCTGGCAGGGGTGGGGAATGGCTACACCTTC. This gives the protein CAGDLAGVGNGYTF.

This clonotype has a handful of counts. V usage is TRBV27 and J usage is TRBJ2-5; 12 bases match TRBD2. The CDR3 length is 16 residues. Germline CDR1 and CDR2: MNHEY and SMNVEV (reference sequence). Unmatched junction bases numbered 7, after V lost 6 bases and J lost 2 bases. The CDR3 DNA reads TGTGCCAGCAGACTACTGACTAGCGGGGGACAAGAGACCCAGTACTTC. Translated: CASRLLTSGGQETQYF.

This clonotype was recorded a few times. In DNA, the CDR3 is TGTGCCAGTAGTATAGATGAGGGCCCCACTGAAGCTTTCTTT. It is translated as CASSIDEGPTEAFF. This chain uses TRBV19 with TRBJ1-1; no firm D call. The germline V gene encodes CDR1 LNHDA and CDR2 SQIVND (reference sequence). The CDR3 loop spans 14 amino acids. Between the trimmed V and J ends, which lost 0 bases and 4 bases, there was a span of 9 bases. Full variable domain (outside the CDR3, taken from reference TRBV19 and TRBJ1-1): DGGITQSPKYLFRKEGQNVTLSCEQNLNHDAMYWYRQDPGQGLRLIYYSQIVNDFQKGDIAEGYSVSREKKESFPLTVTSAQKNPTAFYLCASSIDEGPTEAFFGQGTRLTVV.

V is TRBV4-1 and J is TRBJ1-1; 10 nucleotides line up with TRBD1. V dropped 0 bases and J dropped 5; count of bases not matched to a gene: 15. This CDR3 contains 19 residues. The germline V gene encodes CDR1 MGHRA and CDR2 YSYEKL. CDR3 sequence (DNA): TGCGCCAGCAGCCAAGATGATTTGGGCGACAGGGGGCCGGAGACTGAAGCTTTCTTT. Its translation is CASSQDDLGDRGPETEAFF.

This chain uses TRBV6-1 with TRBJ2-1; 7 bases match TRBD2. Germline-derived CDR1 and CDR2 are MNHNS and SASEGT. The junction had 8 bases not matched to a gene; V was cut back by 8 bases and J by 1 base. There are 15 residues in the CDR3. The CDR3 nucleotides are TGTGCCAGCCCCCGAGGGGAGGGTTCCTACAATGAGCAGTTCTTC. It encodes CASPRGEGSYNEQFF.